The clone carrying this T cell receptor beta chain was counted a few times. The entry originates in a study of blood T cell repertoires in COVID-19. Across the whole study: Samples came from the United States, Italy and Spain, spanning acute and convalescent COVID-19.

Authors' data handling: Scientists estimated how many nucleated cells there were by amplifying reference gene primers. Only in-frame clones appear in the TCRdb table, and some are missing; sequencing was by immunoSEQ multiplex PCR. V and J calls and clone size are given by that table; D and trimming were obtained from the DNA. The sample has under 250,000 clones, less than 90% seen once. Germline V lookup: CDR1 MGHRA, CDR2 YSYEKL. The CDR3 contains 18 residues. Trimming cost V 0 bases and J 2 bases, with 17 bases left between them. The clonotype was recovered from a man between 40 and 49 years old with acute or convalescent COVID-19. This chain links TRBV4-1 with TRBJ1-3; D uncertain. Sequencing was done on a sample of peripheral blood. CDR3: CASSQETREVSPGNTIYF. CDR3 bases: TGCGCCAGCAGCCAAGAAACGCGGGAGGTCTCCCCTGGAAACACCATATATTTT.